Following are 15 T cell receptor beta chains from one sample sequenced in a study of vaccination and CD4 T cells after COVID-19. Antigen specificity for these receptors is unknown. As for treatment: approximately 11-day PBMC culture with coronavirus spike peptide pools or control peptides (ViraFEST assay). Cultured CD4+ T-cell DNA underwent Oncomine TCR Beta short-read sequencing. TCRdb re-called the PCR reads with MiXCR, one entry per CDR3 protein. The table shows nearly 15,000 distinct CDR3 sequences, with roughly 43% occurring only once. The specimen sequenced was CD4+ T cells from blood, cultured in vitro. These receptors all stem from a human donor who had recovered from COVID-19.

This chain links TRBV2 with TRBJ2-7; D uncertain. Per germline, CDR1 SNHLY and CDR2 FYNNEI. CDR3 length: 16 amino acids. The V gene lost 6 bases and the J gene lost 3 bases, with 21 bases spanning the gap. The CDR3 bases are TGTGCCAGCAGGGGTTTCCCGGTGGCGGCGCACTACGAGCAGTACTTC. This gives the protein CASRGFPVAAHYEQYF.

Only a few counts were recorded for this clonotype. The V gene is TRBV6-4, the J gene TRBJ1-5; D call uncertain. V was clipped by 4 bases and J by 5 bases, with 3 bases between them. The germline CDR1 and CDR2 sequences are MRHNA and SNTAGT. This CDR3 has 11 residues. In nucleotides, the CDR3 is TGTGCCAGCAGTGTAGATCAGCCCCAGCATTTT. Protein product: CASSVDQPQHF.

This clonotype was observed a handful of times. In nucleotides, the CDR3 is TGTGCCAGCAGCTTAGACCCAGGGGGTCAGCCCCAGCATTTT. It translates to CASSLDPGGQPQHF. V usage is TRBV7-2 and J usage is TRBJ1-5; 7 bases align to TRBD1. Germline V lookup: CDR1 SGHTA, CDR2 FQGNSA. This CDR3 contains 14 residues. The V and J ends lost 1 base and 6 bases, in that order; junction bases with no gene match: 3.

This clonotype was detected only a few times. The rearrangement uses TRBV20-1 and TRBJ1-2; D unclear. Germline-derived CDR1 and CDR2 are DFQATT and SNEGSKA (reference sequence). This CDR3 is built from 15 residues. Trimming took off 4 bases at V and 8 bases at J, with 23 bases between the two ends. The CDR3 spells CSAIQGVVGLRGYTF. CDR3 nucleotides: TGCAGTGCTATCCAAGGAGTAGTAGGTTTGCGGGGCTACACCTTC.

This sequence joins TRBV5-1 and TRBJ2-7; 7 bases agree with TRBD1. The germline CDR1 and CDR2 sequences are SGHRS and YFSETQ. CDR3 length: 15 residues. Trimming at V came to 3 bases and at J to 1 base, leaving 7 bases not matched to a gene. The CDR3 loop reads CASSSDGTASYEQYF. The CDR3 coding sequence is TGCGCCAGCAGCTCCGACGGGACAGCGTCCTACGAGCAGTACTTC.

The chain has TRBV5-1 and TRBJ2-5; D possibly corresponds to TRBD1 (5 bases). Germline CDR1 is SGHRS and CDR2 is YFSETQ. The V gene lost 5 bases and the J gene lost 4 bases, with 21 bases spanning the gap. The CDR3 is made up of 16 amino acids. CDR3 coding DNA: TGCGCCAGCAGGAGACAGCAAAGGGCGGTCGCAGAGACCCAGTACTTC. It is translated as CASRRQQRAVAETQYF.

This clonotype was seen more than once but under ten times. The J gene is TRBJ1-5, the V gene TRBV27, with 8 nucleotides matching TRBD1. The CDR3 contains 16 residues. The V segment lost 6 bases and the J segment 6 bases; nucleotides outside the gene matches: 13. The germline V gene encodes CDR1 MNHEY and CDR2 SMNVEV (reference sequence). Here the CDR3 reads CASSPILAGGVQPQHF. The CDR3 DNA follows: TGTGCCAGCAGCCCTATACTGGCAGGGGGCGTTCAGCCCCAGCATTTT.

This clonotype was seen more than once but under ten times. This chain connects TRBV7-9 to TRBJ2-5, with D unresolved. The CDR3 loop spans 14 amino acids. V was shortened by 1 base and J by 5 bases, with 11 bases between the two germline ends. CDR1 is SEHNR and CDR2 is FQNEAQ in the germline V gene (reference sequence). The chain's CDR3 is CASSLGELGETQYF. In DNA form, the CDR3 reads TGTGCCAGCAGCTTAGGGGAACTGGGTGAGACCCAGTACTTC.

The chain is built from TRBV20-1 and TRBJ2-1; D ambiguous. Between the trimmed V and J ends, which lost 3 bases and 4 bases, there was a span of 7 bases. CDR3 length: 12 residues. Germline V gene data show CDR1 as DFQATT and CDR2 as SNEGSKA (reference sequence). This chain's CDR3 is CSASGRYNEQFF. Written as DNA, the CDR3 is TGCAGTGCTAGTGGGCGGTACAATGAGCAGTTCTTC.

By frequency in the sample, this clonotype is medium-sized. This chain connects TRBV2 to TRBJ1-1; no clear D. The V gene lost 6 bases and the J gene lost 2 bases, with 10 bases spanning the gap. Germline CDR1 and CDR2: SNHLY and FYNNEI. The CDR3 runs to 13 residues. The CDR3 reads CASSQGPNTEAFF. CDR3 bases: TGTGCCAGCAGCCAAGGGCCTAACACTGAAGCTTTCTTT.

This clonotype showed up just a few times. The genes are TRBV25-1 and TRBJ2-7; 11 bases map to TRBD1. Germline CDR1 is MGHDK and CDR2 is SYGVNS. There are 16 residues in the CDR3. V gave up 2 bases and J gave up 4 bases; unmatched junction bases: 7. The DNA for the CDR3 is TGTGCCAGCAGTGAACACGGGACAGGGGGGCGGTACGAGCAGTACTTC. Encoded protein: CASSEHGTGGRYEQYF.

The CDR3 is CASTPEGEAAYEQYF. The CDR3 DNA sequence: TGTGCCAGTACCCCAGAGGGGGAGGCAGCCTACGAGCAGTACTTC. V is TRBV19 and J is TRBJ2-7; D assignment may be TRBD1 or TRBD2 (6 bases each). Per germline, CDR1 LNHDA and CDR2 SQIVND (reference sequence). Between the trimmed V and J ends, which lost 7 bases and 2 bases, there was a span of 18 bases. There are 15 residues in the CDR3.

This clonotype has a handful of counts. The J gene is TRBJ2-7, the V gene TRBV24-1, with 7 positions matching TRBD1. The germline gives CDR1 KGHDR, CDR2 SFDVKD. V lost 4 bases and J lost 6; bases outside the gene matches: 11. CDR3 length: 15 amino acids. The CDR3 region has the DNA TGTGCCACCAGTGACACCCGGGACAGCCCTACCGAGCAGTACTTC. This translates into CATSDTRDSPTEQYF.

This clonotype was seen once. The J gene is TRBJ2-7, the V gene TRBV25-1, with TRBD1 identical over 10 bases. Germline V gives CDR1 MGHDK, CDR2 SYGVNS. Trimming at V came to 3 bases and at J to 6 bases, leaving 11 bases not matched to a gene. The CDR3 is made up of 16 amino acids. Written as DNA, the CDR3 is TGTGCCAGCAGTGATCTCTCGGGGACAGGGGTTTTCGAGCAGTACTTC. This translates into CASSDLSGTGVFEQYF.

The chain links TRBV7-9 to TRBJ1-4; no definite D call. V was trimmed by 8 bases and J by 0 bases, leaving 13 bases between them. The CDR3 runs 15 residues. Germline V gene sequence: CDR1 SEHNR, CDR2 FQNEAQ (reference sequence). CDR3 loop: CASPPGEATNEKLFF. The CDR3 region has the DNA TGTGCCAGCCCCCCAGGAGAGGCAACTAATGAAAAACTGTTTTTT.